This T cell receptor beta chain was obtained from a study of naive and memory T cell subsets. Losses at the gene ends were 2 bases for V and 6 bases for J; bases not matched to a gene: 10. This CDR3 has 16 amino acids. An oligonucleotide containing a UMI was ligated to the 3' end of TCR cDNA. Whole-blood samples were roughly 2.3 ml of peripheral blood from healthy adult volunteers. Four PCR rounds used nested alpha and beta constant region primers plus the SP2 primer. TCRdb reprocessed the 5' RACE reads via MiXCR and lists one record per CDR3 protein. The sample records 50,000 or so distinct CDR3 sequences, approximately 7.2% being singletons.

This TCR was recovered from a male donor in good health. This rearrangement joins TRBV12-3 or TRBV12-4 to TRBJ2-3; TRBD2 matches 8 bases. The CDR3 DNA is TGTGCCAGCAGTTTAAGGGCGGGGGGTCCAAAGGATACGCAGTATTTT. As protein: CASSLRAGGPKDTQYF.